The 26 T cell receptor beta chains below come from one sample, sequenced in a study of blood T cell repertoires in COVID-19. Sequenced by immunoSEQ multiplex PCR; TCRdb stores in-frame clones only, minus some. The sample has roughly 80,000 clones, about 83% seen once. Source material: peripheral blood. These receptors all come from a man aged 45-65 years with acute or convalescent COVID-19.

This chain links TRBV3-1 (or the pseudogene TRBV3-2) with TRBJ2-3; maybe TRBD2 (5 bases). The CDR3 extends over 17 amino acids. V dropped 0 bases and J dropped 3 bases, with 16 bases sitting between them. Germline V gene lookup returns CDR1 LGHDT and CDR2 YNNKEL (reference sequence). The CDR3 nucleotides are TGTGCCAGCAGCCAAGATCGGGGAGCCGCCTTGACAGATACGCAGTATTTT. It translates to CASSQDRGAALTDTQYF.

This sequence joins TRBV12-3 or TRBV12-4 and TRBJ2-1, with a weak D call TRBD2 (5 bases). The CDR3 runs to 12 residues. V lost 5 bases to trimming and J lost 11 bases, with 13 bases between them. The CDR3 DNA sequence: TGTGCCAGCAGTCCAGGACTTCAAAAGCAGTTCTTC. Encoded protein: CASSPGLQKQFF.

V usage is TRBV4-1 and J usage is TRBJ2-2, with 10 nucleotides matching TRBD2. The CDR3 loop spans 17 amino acids. V trimming: 4 bases; J trimming: 3 bases; junction bases outside the gene matches: 8. CDR1 MGHRA and CDR2 YSYEKL come from the germline V gene. The CDR3 nucleotides are TGCGCCAGCAGCCCTTACCTAGCGGGGGCCTACACCGGGGAGCTGTTTTTT. Translated: CASSPYLAGAYTGELFF.

The rearrangement links TRBV4-1 to TRBJ1-1; perhaps TRBD1 as D (5 bases). This CDR3 contains 14 residues. Germline values: CDR1 MGHRA, CDR2 YSYEKL. V was shortened by 2 bases and J by 7 bases, with 14 bases between the two germline ends. CDR3 coding DNA: TGCGCCAGCAGCCAACCCGGGACTTTAGATGAAGCTTTCTTT. Its translation is CASSQPGTLDEAFF.

This clone was observed a single time. The chain recombines TRBV5-8 with TRBJ1-6; the match to TRBD1 covers 7 bases. With V trimmed by 0 bases and J by 5 bases, 2 bases remained unmatched. Germline loops: CDR1 SGHTS, CDR2 YDEGEE. This CDR3 region has 15 residues. The DNA for the CDR3 is TGTGCCAGCAGCTTGGAGGGACAGAATAATTCACCCCTCCACTTT. Its translation is CASSLEGQNNSPLHF.

This CDR3 reads CASSLAPPRGVIYEQYF. CDR3 nucleotide sequence: TGTGCCAGCAGCTTAGCTCCCCCGCGGGGGGTAATCTACGAGCAGTACTTC. The chain recombines TRBV7-6 with TRBJ2-7; 8 bases align to TRBD2. The CDR3 consists of 17 residues. V shed 0 bases, J shed 3 bases, and the junction held 10 bases outside the gene matches. Per the germline V gene, CDR1 is SGHVS and CDR2 is FNYEAQ. The variable domain in full, with the rest retrieved from reference TRBV7-6 and TRBJ2-7, is GAGVSQSPRYKVTKRGQDVALRCDPISGHVSLYWYRQALGQGPEFLTYFNYEAQQDKSGLPNDRFSAERPEGSISTLTIQRTEQRDSAMYRCASSLAPPRGVIYEQYFGPGTRLTVT.

The genes are TRBV14 and TRBJ1-1, with D uncertain. Trimming took off 4 bases at V and 0 bases at J, with 12 bases between the two ends. Germline CDR1 reads SGHDN; CDR2 reads FVKESK. The CDR3 has 15 amino acids. This CDR3 is CASSPRLALNTEAFF. The CDR3 DNA reads TGTGCCAGCAGCCCTCGACTCGCCCTGAACACTGAAGCTTTCTTT.

V and J are TRBV29-1 and TRBJ1-2; TRBD1 matches 9 bases. With V trimmed by 7 bases and J by 5 bases, 5 bases remained unmatched. The germline gives CDR1 SQVTM, CDR2 ANQGSEA. The CDR3 sequence is 12 residues long. The CDR3 DNA is TGCAGCGCAGCGGGACAGGGTTATGGCTACACCTTC. It translates to CSAAGQGYGYTF.

J is TRBJ1-6 and V is TRBV19, with a weak D call TRBD1 (5 bases). The CDR3 runs to 13 residues. With 5 bases removed from V and 14 bases from J, the gap between germline ends came to 16 bases. From germline, CDR1 is LNHDA and CDR2 SQIVND (reference sequence). CDR3 coding DNA: TGTGCCAGTAGTCGTGCACCCCGGGGGGCCCTCCACTTT. Its translation is CASSRAPRGALHF.

V and J are TRBV5-1 and TRBJ2-7; D perhaps matches TRBD1 (6 bases). Trimming pared 6 bases from V and 4 bases from J, leaving 8 bases between. Per germline, CDR1 SGHRS and CDR2 YFSETQ. CDR3 length: 11 residues. The CDR3 nucleotides read TGCGCCAGCAAGGGGGAGTACGAGCAGTACTTC. Translating gives CASKGEYEQYF.

The J gene is TRBJ2-5, the V gene TRBV9; TRBD1 matches 8 bases. Germline V CDR1 and CDR2: SGDLS, YYNGEE. This CDR3 is 13 amino acids long. V shed 6 bases, J shed 5 bases, and the junction held 6 bases outside the gene matches. DNA of the CDR3: TGTGCCAGCAAACCAGGGGGCGGCGAGACCCAGTACTTC. It codes for CASKPGGGETQYF.

The sample holds a few counts of this clone. V usage is TRBV10-1 and J usage is TRBJ2-7; 7 bases match TRBD1. The CDR3 extends over 15 amino acids. J lost 6 bases, V lost 4 bases, and 12 bases had no gene match. From germline, CDR1 is WNHNN and CDR2 SYGVQD (reference sequence). Here the CDR3 reads CASSAHRDSRGEQYF. In nucleotides, the CDR3 is TGCGCCAGCAGTGCGCACCGGGACAGTCGCGGCGAGCAGTACTTC.

The V gene is TRBV29-1, the J gene TRBJ2-7, with D possibly being TRBD1 (6 bases). Germline CDR1 reads SQVTM; CDR2 reads ANQGSEA. The CDR3 loop spans 13 amino acids. V lost 6 bases, J lost 2 bases, and 14 bases lay in between. Here the CDR3 reads CSVRTAVPYEQYF. CDR3 bases: TGCAGCGTCAGGACAGCTGTCCCCTACGAGCAGTACTTC.

The chain couples TRBV19 to TRBJ2-3; 10 bases map to TRBD2. The CDR3 extends over 15 amino acids. After removal of 5 bases from V and 4 bases from J, the junction contained 6 bases not matched to a gene. Germline V CDR1 and CDR2: LNHDA, SQIVND (reference sequence). The DNA for the CDR3 is TGTGCCAGTAGTCGACTAGCGGGTCGCGCAGATACGCAGTATTTT. It translates to CASSRLAGRADTQYF.

This chain connects TRBV3-1 (or the pseudogene TRBV3-2) to TRBJ1-2; TRBD1 agrees at 8 bases. The V gene's germline CDR1 is LGHDT and CDR2 YNNKEL (reference sequence). This CDR3 has 15 residues. Germline trimming cut 1 base from V and 4 bases from J; bases unmatched to any gene: 5. The CDR3 coding sequence is TGTGCCAGCAGCCAAGCAGGGGGCGCGGGCTATGGCTACACCTTC. It codes for CASSQAGGAGYGYTF.

This clone was observed a handful of times. V usage is TRBV6-1 and J usage is TRBJ1-1; D remains ambiguous. This CDR3 spans 13 amino acids. CDR1 is MNHNS and CDR2 is SASEGT in the germline V gene. V was cut by 3 bases and J by 6 bases, with 11 bases left in between. For the CDR3, the DNA is TGTGCCAGCAGTGACCACATAACCTCTGAAGCTTTCTTT. This codes for CASSDHITSEAFF.

The chain has TRBV15 and TRBJ1-2; 8 bases line up with TRBD1. CDR1 and CDR2 from the germline V gene are LNHNV and YYDKDF (reference sequence). The CDR3 length is 15 residues. Trimming at V came to 3 bases and at J to 5 bases, leaving 8 bases not matched to a gene. DNA for the CDR3: TGTGCCACCAGCAGTGATTGGACAGGGACTTATGGCTACACCTTC. Protein sequence: CATSSDWTGTYGYTF.

The chain links TRBV15 to TRBJ2-7, with 8 bases that match TRBD1. V shed 0 bases, J shed 5 bases, and the junction held 3 bases outside the gene matches. Germline values: CDR1 LNHNV, CDR2 YYDKDF (reference sequence). This CDR3 contains 14 residues. CDR3 bases: TGTGCCACCAGCAGAGAGGCAGGGGGCCACGAGCAGTACTTC. It translates to CATSREAGGHEQYF.

The V and J genes are TRBV16 and TRBJ2-1; 9 bases are a match to TRBD2. J was trimmed by 2 bases and V by 4 bases; bases with no gene match: 6. The length of the CDR3 is 16 residues. CDR1 KGHSY and CDR2 FQNENV come from the germline V gene. CDR3 DNA: TGTGCCAGCAGCCTAACCGGGACTAGCACCTACAATGAGCAGTTCTTC. The encoded protein is CASSLTGTSTYNEQFF.

Only a few counts were recorded for this clone. V gene TRBV7-9 combines with J gene TRBJ2-5, with D possibly TRBD1 on 5 matching bases. With 7 bases removed from V and 1 base from J, the gap between germline ends came to 25 bases. The V gene's germline CDR1 is SEHNR and CDR2 FQNEAQ (reference sequence). This CDR3 spans 18 amino acids. CDR3 nucleotides: TGTGCCAGCACCGACCATTGGGGCGGAGAAATGTTCCAAGAGACCCAGTACTTC. As protein: CASTDHWGGEMFQETQYF.

V and J are TRBV9 and TRBJ2-5; no clear D. The CDR3 has 15 amino acids. In germline, CDR1 is SGDLS, CDR2 YYNGEE. V was trimmed by 0 bases and J by 2 bases, leaving 11 bases between them. The CDR3 DNA is TGTGCCAGCAGCGTAGGCGCAGGCCAACAAGAGACCCAGTACTTC. Encoded protein: CASSVGAGQQETQYF.

The chain links TRBV21-1 to TRBJ1-1; the table's TRBD1 call for D was not verified on the DNA. TRBV21-1 is noted as a pseudogene. The CDR3 length is 15 residues. The CDR3 spells CASPQGAGVNTEAFF. The CDR3 DNA is TGTGCCAGCCCCCAGGGGGCAGGGGTGAACACTGAAGCTTTCTTT.

The chain has TRBV5-4 and TRBJ1-4; 8 bases fit TRBD1. The CDR3 loop spans 15 amino acids. In germline, CDR1 is SGHNT, CDR2 YYREEE (reference sequence). Trimming at V came to 3 bases and at J to 5 bases, leaving 6 bases not matched to a gene. CDR3 loop: CASSSYRGKNEKLFF. In DNA form, the CDR3 reads TGTGCCAGCAGCTCGTACAGGGGGAAGAATGAAAAACTGTTTTTT.

The chain combines TRBV6-5 with TRBJ1-6; a weak D match, TRBD1 (5 bases). The V gene lost 7 bases and the J gene lost 8 bases, with 15 bases spanning the gap. CDR3 length equals 14 residues. Per germline, CDR1 MNHEY and CDR2 SVGAGI. CDR3 amino acids: CASNQGTWDSPLHF. The CDR3 region has the DNA TGTGCCAGCAATCAGGGAACTTGGGATTCACCCCTCCACTTT.

The chain uses TRBV4-1 and TRBJ1-5, with unresolved D. Per germline, CDR1 MGHRA and CDR2 YSYEKL. This CDR3 spans 15 amino acids. Between the trimmed V and J ends, which lost 1 base and 3 bases, there was a span of 10 bases. This chain's CDR3 is CASSQGFSLNQPQHF. The CDR3 bases are TGCGCCAGCAGCCAAGGGTTCAGTCTCAATCAGCCCCAGCATTTT.

The chain couples TRBV28 to TRBJ2-3; TRBD1 aligns across 9 bases. The CDR3 length is 17 residues. The V segment lost 6 bases and the J segment 2 bases; nucleotides outside the gene matches: 12. Germline CDR1 is MDHEN and CDR2 is SYDVKM. DNA of the CDR3: TGTGCCAGCAGATACAGGGGGCGTATAGAACACACAGATACGCAGTATTTT. Translating gives CASRYRGRIEHTDTQYF.